The 29 T cell receptor beta chains below all came from one sample that was sequenced in a study of cytomegalovirus exposure and HLA in healthy donors. PCR amplification relied on 60 Vbeta primers (plus 13 Jbeta primers). Sequencing was performed with immunoSEQ multiplex PCR; in TCRdb, only in-frame clones are kept and a portion is missing. The specimen's table records under 65,000 clones. Sequenced: PBMCs. These receptors were collected from a woman aged 18-29 years in good health and CMV-seronegative.

V is TRBV10-1 and J is TRBJ2-7, with TRBD2 matching 8 bases. The germline CDR1 and CDR2 sequences are WNHNN and SYGVQD (reference sequence). V shed 5 bases and J 2 bases; nucleotides not matched to a gene: 5. The CDR3 has 14 residues. The chain's CDR3 is CASSMGLDAYEQYF. In nucleotides, the CDR3 is TGCGCCAGCAGTATGGGACTAGACGCCTACGAGCAGTACTTC.

This chain links TRBV2 with TRBJ2-3; 7 bases agree with TRBD1. The V gene end was trimmed by 3 bases and the J gene end by 3 bases; junction bases not matched to a gene: 0. The germline V gene has CDR1 SNHLY and CDR2 FYNNEI. The CDR3 is 13 amino acids. CDR3 amino acids: CASSETGTDTQYF. CDR3 nucleotides: TGTGCCAGCAGTGAGACAGGGACAGATACGCAGTATTTT. Using reference TRBV2 and TRBJ2-3 for the parts outside the CDR3, the full variable domain is EPEVTQTPSHQVTQMGQEVILRCVPISNHLYFYWYRQILGQKVEFLVSFYNNEISEKSEIFDDQFSVERPDGSNFTLKIRSTKLEDSAMYFCASSETGTDTQYFGPGTRLTVL.

In the case of this clone: At one end the junction does not follow the germline gene, possibly because of a read error. This sequence joins TRBV7-7 and TRBJ1-1; tentative D call: TRBD1 (5 bases). The CDR3 runs 13 residues. Per the germline V gene, CDR1 is SSHAT and CDR2 is FNYEAQ (reference sequence). The CDR3: CASSSGLNTEAFF. The CDR3 DNA sequence: TGTGCTAGCAGCTCAGGGCTGAACACTGAAGCTTTCTTT. Using reference TRBV7-7 and TRBJ1-1 for the parts outside the CDR3, the full variable domain is GAGVSQSPRYKVTKRGQDVTLRCDPISSHATLYWYQQALGQGPEFLTYFNYEAQPDKSGLPSDRFSAERPEGSISTLTIQRTEQRDSAMYRCASSSGLNTEAFFGQGTRLTVV.

J is TRBJ2-2 and V is TRBV6-1, with 9 positions matching TRBD2. This CDR3 is built from 16 residues. V was pared by 2 bases and J by 6 bases, with 7 bases of the junction left unmatched. Germline V lookup: CDR1 MNHNS, CDR2 SASEGT. The CDR3 spells CASSERLADYPGELFF. CDR3 DNA: TGTGCCAGCAGTGAAAGACTAGCGGATTACCCCGGGGAGCTGTTTTTT.

V gene TRBV30 combines with J gene TRBJ2-2; unclear D gene. The V and J ends lost 1 base and 0 bases respectively, with 3 bases between them. Germline V gene sequence: CDR1 GTSNPN, CDR2 SVGIG (reference sequence). CDR3 length: 13 amino acids. CDR3 coding DNA: TGTGCCTGGAGTGCCGCGAACACCGGGGAGCTGTTTTTT. Translated, it gives CAWSAANTGELFF. The full variable domain, rest sourced from reference TRBV30 and TRBJ2-2, is SQTIHQWPATLVQPVGSPLSLECTVEGTSNPNLYWYRQAAGRGLQLLFYSVGIGQISSEVPQNLSASRPQDRQFILSSKKLLLSDSGFYLCAWSAANTGELFFGEGSRLTVL.

CDR3 bases: TGTGCCAGCTCACCCACGGGCGGGGCGAGTCAATCCTACGAGCAGTACTTC. This sequence encodes CASSPTGGASQSYEQYF. The chain employs TRBV18 and TRBJ2-7; D might be TRBD2 (6 bases). Trimming took 3 bases from V and 1 from J, leaving 19 bases between them. The CDR3 has 17 residues. The germline CDR1 and CDR2 sequences are KGHSH and LQKENI.

As for this clone: Germline and junction disagree at one end, which may indicate a read error. V usage is TRBV7-2 and J usage is TRBJ2-1; no firm D call. CDR1 is SGHTA and CDR2 is FQGNSA in the germline V gene. This CDR3 contains 11 residues. The CDR3: CASSRLVEPFF. CDR3 DNA sequence: TGTGCCAGCAGCCGTCTCGTGGAGCCGTTCTTC.

This chain joins TRBV4-1 and TRBJ2-7; no clear D. CDR3 size: 14 residues. CDR1 MGHRA and CDR2 YSYEKL come from the germline V gene. V shed 1 base and J shed 1 base, with 8 bases lying between them. The CDR3 DNA is TGCGCCAGCAGCCAAGCCAGGTTTTCCTACGAGCAGTACTTC. Translating it yields CASSQARFSYEQYF.

The rearrangement joins TRBV5-1 to TRBJ2-3; unclear D gene. The CDR3 is made up of 14 amino acids. V shed 4 bases and J shed 6 bases, with 15 bases lying between them. Germline V gene lookup returns CDR1 SGHRS and CDR2 YFSETQ. CDR3 in amino acids: CASSPGLSGDTQYF. The CDR3 region has the DNA TGCGCCAGCAGCCCGGGTCTCTCCGGGGATACGCAGTATTTT.

The chain links TRBV29-1 to TRBJ1-1; D is unresolved. The V and J ends lost 6 bases and 2 bases respectively, with 13 bases between them. Germline V gene lookup returns CDR1 SQVTM and CDR2 ANQGSEA. The CDR3 covers 13 residues. The CDR3 sequence is CSVGGRINTEAFF. As DNA, the CDR3 is TGCAGCGTGGGTGGCAGGATAAACACTGAAGCTTTCTTT.

This chain links TRBV6-1 with TRBJ2-6; D possibly corresponds to TRBD1 (6 bases). Germline V gives CDR1 MNHNS, CDR2 SASEGT. Trimming shortened V by 6 bases and J by 0 bases, and 9 bases separated the two germline ends. This CDR3 contains 15 residues. The CDR3 DNA follows: TGTGCCAGCAGAACAGGGAGCTCTGGGGCCAACGTCCTGACTTTC. The encoded protein is CASRTGSSGANVLTF.

The gene calls are TRBV6-6 and TRBJ2-7; D is possibly TRBD1 (7 bases). The germline gives CDR1 MNHNY, CDR2 SVGAGI (reference sequence). V was trimmed by 4 bases and J by 0 bases, leaving 10 bases between them. There are 14 residues in the CDR3. The CDR3 bases are TGTGCCAGCAGTTCGCAGGGGGGCTCCTACGAGCAGTACTTC. Protein product: CASSSQGGSYEQYF.

The chain couples TRBV25-1 to TRBJ1-6; 8 bases map to TRBD1. The junction had 3 bases not matched to a gene; V was cut back by 4 bases and J by 7 bases. CDR3 length: 14 residues. Per the germline V gene, CDR1 is MGHDK and CDR2 is SYGVNS. CDR3 sequence (DNA): TGTGCCAGCAGTGTCACAGGGGGAAATTCACCCCTCCACTTT. Residues: CASSVTGGNSPLHF.

The CDR3 is CASSPGLFTNEQFF. The CDR3 DNA reads TGCGCCAGCAGTCCCGGACTCTTTACCAATGAGCAGTTCTTC. This rearrangement joins TRBV4-1 to TRBJ2-1, with TRBD2 as a possible D gene (5 bases). Germline V CDR1 and CDR2: MGHRA, YSYEKL. The V end was cut by 6 bases, the J end by 6 bases, with 15 bases between. CDR3 length: 14 residues.

The chain links TRBV30 to TRBJ1-5; 7 bases map to TRBD1. V was clipped by 1 base and J by 6 bases; unmatched bases: 18. CDR3 size: 18 residues. The germline CDR1 and CDR2 sequences are GTSNPN and SVGIG (reference sequence). As DNA, the CDR3 is TGTGCCTGGAGTGGGGGACTGACAGGGCGGATCGGGCCTCAGCCCCAGCATTTT. Amino acids: CAWSGGLTGRIGPQPQHF.

The J gene is TRBJ2-2, the V gene TRBV9, with 8 bases lining up with TRBD2. The germline V gene encodes CDR1 SGDLS and CDR2 YYNGEE. V dropped 0 bases and J dropped 5; count of bases not matched to a gene: 6. This CDR3 has 16 amino acids. CDR3 sequence (DNA): TGTGCCAGCAGCGTAGGAAGCGGGAGATTAACCGGGGAGCTGTTTTTT. Its protein product is CASSVGSGRLTGELFF.

The CDR3: CASNRDETQYF. The CDR3 DNA is TGTGCCAGCAACAGGGACGAGACCCAGTACTTC. This chain links TRBV2 with TRBJ2-5, with D possibly being TRBD1 (6 bases). Germline loops: CDR1 SNHLY, CDR2 FYNNEI. Trimming stripped 7 bases from V and 5 bases from J, with 8 bases between. CDR3 size: 11 residues.

This chain links TRBV30 with TRBJ2-7; 7 bases map to TRBD1. Germline V CDR1 and CDR2: GTSNPN, SVGIG (reference sequence). The V gene end was trimmed by 5 bases and the J gene end by 1 base; junction bases not matched to a gene: 8. This CDR3 spans 14 amino acids. Here the CDR3 DNA reads TGTGCCTGGTCCCTGACAGGGATTTCCTACGAGCAGTACTTC. Translating gives CAWSLTGISYEQYF.

As concerns this clone: A read error may produce the germline difference seen at one junction end. The V call is TRBV11-2, the J call TRBJ2-3; 7 positions agree with TRBD2. Germline V gene sequence: CDR1 SGHAT, CDR2 FQNNGV. This CDR3 is built from 14 residues. The chain's CDR3 is CASSPGLVVDKQYF. The CDR3 region has the DNA TGTGCCAGCAGCCCCGGACTAGTTGTAGATAAGCAGTATTTT.

This chain joins TRBV4-1 and TRBJ2-5; 7 bases align to TRBD2. Germline V CDR1 and CDR2: MGHRA, YSYEKL. The CDR3 extends over 16 amino acids. V dropped 4 bases and J dropped 0; count of bases not matched to a gene: 8. The CDR3 region is CASSLRAGVDQETQYF. CDR3 coding DNA: TGCGCCAGCAGCCTAAGGGCGGGGGTAGACCAAGAGACCCAGTACTTC.

V gene TRBV27 combines with J gene TRBJ1-5, with no clear D. This CDR3 is built from 14 residues. The germline V gene encodes CDR1 MNHEY and CDR2 SMNVEV (reference sequence). V gave up 9 bases and J gave up 2 bases, with 14 bases separating them. CDR3 coding DNA: TGTGCCAGTACCAGTCGGGTGGGCAATCAGCCCCAGCATTTT. Its protein product is CASTSRVGNQPQHF.

The chain links TRBV19 to TRBJ1-1; 7 bases align to TRBD1. The CDR3 runs 16 residues. V was clipped by 3 bases and J by 11 bases; unmatched bases: 18. Germline V lookup: CDR1 LNHDA, CDR2 SQIVND (reference sequence). The CDR3 reads CASSIDRVGLRVKAFF. CDR3 nucleotide sequence: TGTGCCAGTAGTATCGACAGGGTGGGCCTTAGAGTTAAGGCTTTCTTT. Based on the CDR3 plus reference TRBV19 and TRBJ1-1, the full variable domain is DGGITQSPKYLFRKEGQNVTLSCEQNLNHDAMYWYRQDPGQGLRLIYYSQIVNDFQKGDIAEGYSVSREKKESFPLTVTSAQKNPTAFYLCASSIDRVGLRVKAFFGQGTRLTVV.

V is TRBV7-9 and J is TRBJ1-1; D gene uncertain. The CDR3 contains 17 residues. V was cut by 5 bases and J by 3 bases, with 22 bases left in between. Germline V gene data show CDR1 as SEHNR and CDR2 as FQNEAQ (reference sequence). This CDR3 is CASSARRLTVSHTEAFF. CDR3 DNA: TGTGCCAGCAGCGCTAGGCGCCTGACGGTTTCCCACACTGAAGCTTTCTTT.

The V and J genes are TRBV11-3 and TRBJ2-3; no clear D gene. Germline V gives CDR1 SGHNT, CDR2 YENEEA. The ends were cut back, 0 bases at V and 7 bases at J, with 5 bases in the middle. This CDR3 has 12 amino acids. The DNA for the CDR3 is TGTGCCAGCAGCTTAGATAGCAATACGCAGTATTTT. It yields the protein CASSLDSNTQYF.

The chain has TRBV5-8 and TRBJ1-1, with D tentatively TRBD1 (6 bases). CDR1 SGHTS and CDR2 YDEGEE come from the germline V gene. This CDR3 spans 14 amino acids. Trimming took off 4 bases at V and 4 bases at J, with 14 bases between the two ends. The CDR3 reads CASSHRGAPTEAFF. In DNA, the CDR3 is TGTGCCAGCAGCCACCGGGGGGCGCCCACTGAAGCTTTCTTT.

The chain has TRBV18 and TRBJ1-1, with D possibly being TRBD1 (6 bases). V was clipped by 3 bases and J by 6 bases, with 11 bases between them. Germline V gene data show CDR1 as KGHSH and CDR2 as LQKENI. This CDR3 is built from 13 residues. The CDR3 DNA reads as TGTGCCAGCTCACCGCCAGGGGAGTCTGAAGCTTTCTTT. It translates to CASSPPGESEAFF.

The J gene is TRBJ1-2, the V gene TRBV6-5; 9 nucleotides match TRBD1. V trimming: 6 bases; J trimming: 6 bases; junction bases outside the gene matches: 5. Per the germline V gene, CDR1 is MNHEY and CDR2 is SVGAGI. This CDR3 is built from 13 residues. CDR3 loop: CASSRTGVDGYTF. The CDR3 DNA sequence: TGTGCCAGCAGCCGGACAGGGGTGGATGGCTACACCTTC.

Comments on this clone: This sample also contains other DNA sequences that code for the same CDR3. V and J are TRBV7-9 and TRBJ1-1; no definite D call. V was pared by 1 base and J by 1 base, with 4 bases between. The CDR3 runs 13 residues. The germline V gene encodes CDR1 SEHNR and CDR2 FQNEAQ (reference sequence). The CDR3, as DNA: TGTGCCAGCAGCTTAGGGGCGAACACTGAAGCTTTCTTT. Its translation is CASSLGANTEAFF. Full variable domain (remainder filled in from reference TRBV7-9 and TRBJ1-1): DTGVSQNPRHKITKRGQNVTFRCDPISEHNRLYWYRQTLGQGPEFLTYFQNEAQLEKSRLLSDRFSAERPKGSFSTLEIQRTEQGDSAMYLCASSLGANTEAFFGQGTRLTVV.

The chain uses TRBV27 and TRBJ1-1; D gene unclear. Trimming shortened V by 3 bases and J by 2 bases, and 7 bases separated the two germline ends. CDR3 length: 13 residues. CDR1 is MNHEY, CDR2 SMNVEV, per germline (reference sequence). CDR3 region: CASSFTANTEAFF. The DNA of the CDR3 is TGTGCCAGCAGTTTCACAGCTAACACTGAAGCTTTCTTT.